This TCR beta chain was identified in a study of blood T cell repertoires in COVID-19. Study in general: Samples came from the United States, Italy and Spain, spanning acute and convalescent COVID-19. Sample material is recorded as cDNA or gDNA derived from T cells, B-cell-depleted T cells, or PBMCs.

In germline, CDR1 is ENHRY, CDR2 SYGVKD. V shed 2 bases, J shed 3 bases, and the junction held 14 bases outside the gene matches. The CDR3 consists of 19 residues. This clone has only a few counts. Original analysis: The assay estimated nucleated cells by amplifying reference gene primers. Some clones are missing from TCRdb's copy, which holds only in-frame ones; the method was immunoSEQ multiplex PCR. Clone size and the V and J calls come from that table; the DNA yielded D and trimming. This table has 100,000 to 150,000 clones, over 75% appearing once. The rearrangement links TRBV10-3 to TRBJ2-2, with TRBD1 matching 8 bases. Sequenced sample: peripheral blood. The receptor was derived from a man older than 75 with active or convalescent COVID-19. The chain's CDR3 is CAISEDLERTGQDTGELFF. CDR3 nucleotide sequence: TGTGCCATCAGTGAGGATTTGGAAAGGACAGGGCAAGACACCGGGGAGCTGTTTTTT.